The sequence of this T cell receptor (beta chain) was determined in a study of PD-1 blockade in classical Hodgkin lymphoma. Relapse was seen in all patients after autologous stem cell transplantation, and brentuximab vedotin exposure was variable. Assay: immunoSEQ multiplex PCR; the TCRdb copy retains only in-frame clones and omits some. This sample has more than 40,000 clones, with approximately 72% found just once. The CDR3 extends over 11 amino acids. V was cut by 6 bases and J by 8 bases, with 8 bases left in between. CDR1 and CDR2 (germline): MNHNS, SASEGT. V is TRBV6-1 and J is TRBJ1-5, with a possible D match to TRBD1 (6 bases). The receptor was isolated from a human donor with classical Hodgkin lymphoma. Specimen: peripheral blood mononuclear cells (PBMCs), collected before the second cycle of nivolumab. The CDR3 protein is CASSRGEPQHF. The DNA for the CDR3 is TGTGCCAGCAGCAGGGGAGAGCCCCAGCATTTT.